One sample yielded the 5 T cell receptor beta chains listed below, sequenced in a study of blood T cell repertoires in COVID-19 (TCRdb year 2020). Libraries were prepared through the immunoSEQ multiplex PCR assay. TCRdb retrieved this table from immuneACCESS and kept in-frame rearrangements only. Not all clones are present; in checked studies, unresolved V genes account for under half, and no reason is known for the remainder. Recorded for this sample are 30,000 to 40,000 clones; approximately 71% of them occurred a single time. 14% to 15% of the sample is in the top ten clones. Sequencing used peripheral blood. The receptor source for this set is a man at least 80 years old with active or convalescent COVID-19.

The chain is built from TRBV7-8 and TRBJ2-1; TRBD2 aligns across 13 bases. This CDR3 is built from 14 residues. The V and J ends lost 1 base and 15 bases, in that order; junction bases with no gene match: 6. The V gene's germline CDR1 is SGHVS and CDR2 FQNEAQ. The CDR3 nucleotides read TGTGCCAGCAGCTTAGACGGACTAGCGGGAGTCCTGTTCTTC. It specifies CASSLDGLAGVLFF.

The V and J genes are TRBV5-4 and TRBJ2-2; TRBD1 matches at 9 bases. Germline V gene sequence: CDR1 SGHNT, CDR2 YYREEE (reference sequence). J lost 6 bases, V lost 4 bases, and 13 bases had no gene match. The CDR3 sequence is 17 residues long. The CDR3 coding sequence is TGTGCCAGCAGCCCCCGGGACAGGGATTTTAAACCCGGGGAGCTGTTTTTT. Protein: CASSPRDRDFKPGELFF.

The chain recombines TRBV10-2 with TRBJ1-6, with 11 positions matching TRBD1. This CDR3 is built from 16 residues. CDR1 WSHSY and CDR2 SAAADI come from the germline V gene. Trimming removed 10 bases from V and 10 bases from J; junction bases left unmatched: 15. The CDR3 reads CATLTLDRGHGSPLHF. In DNA, the CDR3 is TGCGCCACCCTAACCCTGGACAGGGGGCACGGATCACCCCTCCACTTT.

The genes are TRBV29-1 and TRBJ1-2; maybe TRBD1 (5 bases). The CDR3 spans 12 residues. V was clipped by 7 bases and J by 0 bases, with 9 bases between them. CDR1 and CDR2 from the germline V gene are SQVTM and ANQGSEA. The CDR3 coding sequence is TGCAGCGCACAGGTAGCTAACTATGGCTACACCTTC. It translates to CSAQVANYGYTF.

In this sample, this clone turned up a few times. The rearrangement links TRBV24-1 to TRBJ1-5, with a possible D match to TRBD1 (6 bases). V dropped 0 bases and J dropped 3 bases, with 8 bases sitting between them. CDR3 length: 15 amino acids. Per the germline V gene, CDR1 is KGHDR and CDR2 is SFDVKD. Written as DNA, the CDR3 is TGTGCCACCAGTGATTTGACAGGGATCAATCAGCCCCAGCATTTT. It translates to CATSDLTGINQPQHF.